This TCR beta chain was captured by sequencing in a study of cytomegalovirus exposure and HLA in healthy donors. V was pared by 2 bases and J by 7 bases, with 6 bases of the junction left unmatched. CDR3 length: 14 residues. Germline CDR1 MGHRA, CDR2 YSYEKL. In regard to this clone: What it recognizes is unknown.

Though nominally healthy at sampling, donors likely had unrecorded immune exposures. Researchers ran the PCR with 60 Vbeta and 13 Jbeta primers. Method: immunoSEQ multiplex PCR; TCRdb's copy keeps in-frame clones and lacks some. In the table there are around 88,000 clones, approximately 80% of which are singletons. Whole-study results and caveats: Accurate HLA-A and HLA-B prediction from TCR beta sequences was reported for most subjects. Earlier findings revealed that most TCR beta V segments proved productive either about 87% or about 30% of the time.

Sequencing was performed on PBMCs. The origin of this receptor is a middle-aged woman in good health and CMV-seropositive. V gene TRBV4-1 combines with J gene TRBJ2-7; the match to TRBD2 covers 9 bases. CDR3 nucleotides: TGCGCCAGCAGCCAATTAGCGGGAGTGAAAGAGCAGTACTTC. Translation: CASSQLAGVKEQYF.